The T cell receptor (beta chain) described here comes from a study of blood T cell repertoires in COVID-19. At the level of the study: T cells, B-cell-depleted T cells, or PBMCs supplied cDNA or gDNA.

Original handling: For nucleated cells, counts were estimated from reference gene primer amplification. Clones were sequenced by immunoSEQ multiplex PCR, and TCRdb holds only the in-frame ones, with some missing. V and J calls and clone size are those listed in that table; D and trimming were worked out from the DNA. There are roughly 250,000 clones in the sample; roughly 86% occur only once, and 8.5% to 10% lies in the top ten. V gave up 1 base and J gave up 7 bases; unmatched junction bases: 5. CDR3 length: 15 amino acids. Germline values: CDR1 SGHTA, CDR2 FQGNSA. Material for sequencing was peripheral blood. The clonotype was recovered from a man aged 40-55 years who had recovered from COVID-19. V usage is TRBV7-2 and J usage is TRBJ1-2; 11 positions agree with TRBD1. DNA for the CDR3: TGTGCCAGCAGCTTAGTCGGACAGGGGGCGGTTGGCTACACCTTC. Translated, it gives CASSLVGQGAVGYTF.